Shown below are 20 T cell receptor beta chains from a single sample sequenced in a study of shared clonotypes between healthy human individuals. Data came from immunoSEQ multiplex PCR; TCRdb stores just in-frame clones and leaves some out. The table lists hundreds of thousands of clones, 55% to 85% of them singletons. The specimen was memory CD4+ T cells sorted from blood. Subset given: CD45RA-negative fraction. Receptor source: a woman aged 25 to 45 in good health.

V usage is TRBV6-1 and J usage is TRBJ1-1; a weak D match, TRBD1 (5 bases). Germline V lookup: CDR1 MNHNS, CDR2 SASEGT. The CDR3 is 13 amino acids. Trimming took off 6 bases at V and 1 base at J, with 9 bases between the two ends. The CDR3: CASRGLQNTEAFF. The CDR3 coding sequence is TGTGCCAGCAGGGGACTGCAGAACACTGAAGCTTTCTTT.

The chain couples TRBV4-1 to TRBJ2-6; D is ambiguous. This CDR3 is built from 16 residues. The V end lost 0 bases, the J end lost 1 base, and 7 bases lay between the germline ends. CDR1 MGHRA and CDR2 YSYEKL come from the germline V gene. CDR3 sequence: CASSQDLNSGANVLTF. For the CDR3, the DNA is TGCGCCAGCAGCCAAGATCTTAATTCTGGGGCCAACGTCCTGACTTTC.

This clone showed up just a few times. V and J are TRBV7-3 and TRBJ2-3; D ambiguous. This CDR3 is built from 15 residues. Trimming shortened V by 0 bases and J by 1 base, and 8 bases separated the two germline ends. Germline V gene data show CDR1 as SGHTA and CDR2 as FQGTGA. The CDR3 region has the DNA TGTGCCAGCAGCTTAACTCTTACTCGCACAGATACGCAGTATTTT. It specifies CASSLTLTRTDTQYF. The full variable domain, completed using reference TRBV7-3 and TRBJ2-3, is GAGVSQTPSNKVTEKGKYVELRCDPISGHTALYWYRQSLGQGPEFLIYFQGTGAADDSGLPNDRFFAVRPEGSVSTLKIQRTERGDSAVYLCASSLTLTRTDTQYFGPGTRLTVL.

The chain's CDR3 is CASSGWGGINQPQHF. The DNA of the CDR3 is TGTGCCAGCAGTGGGTGGGGCGGTATCAATCAGCCCCAGCATTTT. The V gene is TRBV6-1, the J gene TRBJ1-5; a weak D match, TRBD1 (5 bases). Germline CDR1 MNHNS, CDR2 SASEGT. The CDR3 is 15 amino acids. The V end was cut by 4 bases, the J end by 3 bases, with 13 bases between.

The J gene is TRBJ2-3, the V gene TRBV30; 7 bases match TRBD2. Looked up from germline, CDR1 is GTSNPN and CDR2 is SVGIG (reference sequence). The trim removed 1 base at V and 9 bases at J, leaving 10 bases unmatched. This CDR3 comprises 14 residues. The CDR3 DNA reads TGTGCCTGGAGTGACGGCGGACTAGTTGCGACGCAGTATTTT. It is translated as CAWSDGGLVATQYF.

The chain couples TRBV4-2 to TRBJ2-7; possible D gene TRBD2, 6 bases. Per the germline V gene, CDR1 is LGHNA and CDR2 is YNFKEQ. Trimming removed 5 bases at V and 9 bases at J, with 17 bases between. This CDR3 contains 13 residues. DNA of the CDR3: TGTGCCAGCAGCTTGCGGGGCGGGTTGGTGCAGTACTTC. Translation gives CASSLRGGLVQYF.

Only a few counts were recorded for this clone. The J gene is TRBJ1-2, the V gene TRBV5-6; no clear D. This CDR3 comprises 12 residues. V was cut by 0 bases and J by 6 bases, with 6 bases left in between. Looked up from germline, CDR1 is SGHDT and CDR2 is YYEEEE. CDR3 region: CASSLGANGYTF. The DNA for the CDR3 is TGTGCCAGCAGCTTGGGGGCCAATGGCTACACCTTC.

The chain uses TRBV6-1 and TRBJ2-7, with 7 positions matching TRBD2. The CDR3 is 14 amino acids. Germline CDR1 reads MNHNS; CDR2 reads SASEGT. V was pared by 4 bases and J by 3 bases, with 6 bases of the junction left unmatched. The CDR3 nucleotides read TGTGCCAGCAGTGCTTCCGGACTAGGCTACGAGCAGTACTTC. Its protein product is CASSASGLGYEQYF.

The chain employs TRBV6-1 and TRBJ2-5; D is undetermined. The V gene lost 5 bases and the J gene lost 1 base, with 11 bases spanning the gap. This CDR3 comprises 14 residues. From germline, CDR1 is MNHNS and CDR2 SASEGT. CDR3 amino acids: CASSNHSPQETQYF. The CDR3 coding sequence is TGTGCCAGCAGTAACCACTCCCCCCAAGAGACCCAGTACTTC.

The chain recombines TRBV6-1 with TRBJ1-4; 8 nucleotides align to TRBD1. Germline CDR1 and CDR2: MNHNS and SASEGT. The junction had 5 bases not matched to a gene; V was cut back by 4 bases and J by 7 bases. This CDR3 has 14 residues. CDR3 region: CASSGTGSPEKLFF. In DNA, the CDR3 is TGTGCCAGCAGTGGGACAGGGTCGCCTGAAAAACTGTTTTTT.

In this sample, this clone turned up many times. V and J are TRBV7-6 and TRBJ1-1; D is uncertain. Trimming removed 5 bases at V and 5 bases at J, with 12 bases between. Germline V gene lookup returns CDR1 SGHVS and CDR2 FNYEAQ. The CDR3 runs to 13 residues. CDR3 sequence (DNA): TGTGCCAGCAGCCGGGATGTTGCAACTGAAGCTTTCTTT. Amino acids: CASSRDVATEAFF. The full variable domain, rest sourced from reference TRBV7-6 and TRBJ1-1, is GAGVSQSPRYKVTKRGQDVALRCDPISGHVSLYWYRQALGQGPEFLTYFNYEAQQDKSGLPNDRFSAERPEGSISTLTIQRTEQRDSAMYRCASSRDVATEAFFGQGTRLTVV.

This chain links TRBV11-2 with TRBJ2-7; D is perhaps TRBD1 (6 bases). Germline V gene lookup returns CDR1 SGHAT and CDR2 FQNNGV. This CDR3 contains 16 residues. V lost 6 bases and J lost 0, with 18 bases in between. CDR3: CASRRQALSLSYEQYF. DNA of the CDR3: TGTGCCAGCAGACGACAGGCCCTATCGCTCTCCTACGAGCAGTACTTC.

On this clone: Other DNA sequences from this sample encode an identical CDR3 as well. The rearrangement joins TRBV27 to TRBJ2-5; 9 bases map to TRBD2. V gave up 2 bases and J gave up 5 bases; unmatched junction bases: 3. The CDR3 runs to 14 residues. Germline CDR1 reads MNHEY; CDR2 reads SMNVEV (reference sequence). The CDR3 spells CASSLTAGGETQYF. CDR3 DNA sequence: TGTGCCAGCAGTTTAACCGCGGGAGGGGAGACCCAGTACTTC.

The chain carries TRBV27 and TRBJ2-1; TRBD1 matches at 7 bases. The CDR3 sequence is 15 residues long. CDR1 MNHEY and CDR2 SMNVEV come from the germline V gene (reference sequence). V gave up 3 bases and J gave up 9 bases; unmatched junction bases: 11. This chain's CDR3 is CASSFVDRDYGEQFF. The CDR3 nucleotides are TGTGCCAGCAGTTTCGTCGACAGGGATTACGGTGAGCAGTTCTTC.

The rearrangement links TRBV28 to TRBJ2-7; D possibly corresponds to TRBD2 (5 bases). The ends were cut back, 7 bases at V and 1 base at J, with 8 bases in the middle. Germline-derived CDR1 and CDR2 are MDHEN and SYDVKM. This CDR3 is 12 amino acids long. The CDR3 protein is CASNRGSYEQYF. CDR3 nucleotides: TGTGCCAGCAACCGGGGATCCTACGAGCAGTACTTC.

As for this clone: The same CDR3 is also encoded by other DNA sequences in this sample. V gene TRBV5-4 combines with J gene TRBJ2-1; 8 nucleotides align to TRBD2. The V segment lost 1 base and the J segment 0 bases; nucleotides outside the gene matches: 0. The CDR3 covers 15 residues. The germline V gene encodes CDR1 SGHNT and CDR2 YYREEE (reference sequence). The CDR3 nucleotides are TGTGCCAGCAGCTTGAGCGGGAGCTCCTACAATGAGCAGTTCTTC. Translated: CASSLSGSSYNEQFF.

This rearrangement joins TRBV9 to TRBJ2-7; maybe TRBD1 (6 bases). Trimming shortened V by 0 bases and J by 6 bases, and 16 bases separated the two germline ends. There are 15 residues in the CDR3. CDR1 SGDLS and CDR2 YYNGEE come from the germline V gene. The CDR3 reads CASSVAGAGPAEQYF. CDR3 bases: TGTGCCAGCAGCGTAGCAGGGGCTGGGCCGGCCGAGCAGTACTTC.

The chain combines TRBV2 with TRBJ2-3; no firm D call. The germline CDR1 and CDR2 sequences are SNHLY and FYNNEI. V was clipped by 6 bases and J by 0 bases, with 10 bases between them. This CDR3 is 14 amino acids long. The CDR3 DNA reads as TGTGCCAGCAGACCACGTGTCAGCACAGATACGCAGTATTTT. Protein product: CASRPRVSTDTQYF.

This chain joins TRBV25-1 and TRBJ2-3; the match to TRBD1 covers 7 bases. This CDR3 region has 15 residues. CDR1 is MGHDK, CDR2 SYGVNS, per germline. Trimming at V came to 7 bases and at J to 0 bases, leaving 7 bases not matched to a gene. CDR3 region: CASNEGAASTDTQYF. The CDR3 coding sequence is TGTGCCAGCAATGAGGGGGCGGCTAGCACAGATACGCAGTATTTT.

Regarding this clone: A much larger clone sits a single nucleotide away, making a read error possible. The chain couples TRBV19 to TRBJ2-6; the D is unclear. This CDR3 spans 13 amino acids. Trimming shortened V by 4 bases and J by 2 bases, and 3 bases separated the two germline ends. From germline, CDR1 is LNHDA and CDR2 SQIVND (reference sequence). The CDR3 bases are TGTGCCAGTAGTAACACTGGGGCCAACGTCCTGACTTTC. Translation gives CASSNTGANVLTF.